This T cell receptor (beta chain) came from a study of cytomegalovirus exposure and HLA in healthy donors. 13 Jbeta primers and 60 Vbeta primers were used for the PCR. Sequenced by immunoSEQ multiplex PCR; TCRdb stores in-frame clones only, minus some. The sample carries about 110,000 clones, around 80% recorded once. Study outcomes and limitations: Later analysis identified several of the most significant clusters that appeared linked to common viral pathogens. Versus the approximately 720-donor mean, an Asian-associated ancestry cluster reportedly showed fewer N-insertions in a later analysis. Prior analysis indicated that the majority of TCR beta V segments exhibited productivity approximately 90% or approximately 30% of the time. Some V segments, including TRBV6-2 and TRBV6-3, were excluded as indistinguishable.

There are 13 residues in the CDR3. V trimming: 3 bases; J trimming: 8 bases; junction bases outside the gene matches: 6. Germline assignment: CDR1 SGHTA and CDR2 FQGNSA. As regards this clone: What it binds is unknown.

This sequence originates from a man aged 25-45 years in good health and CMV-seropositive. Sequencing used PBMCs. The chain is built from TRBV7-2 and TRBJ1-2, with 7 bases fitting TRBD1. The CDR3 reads CASSFYQDRGYTF. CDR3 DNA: TGTGCCAGCAGCTTTTACCAGGACAGGGGCTACACCTTC.